The rows below give T cell receptor beta chains drawn from one sample of a study of post-analysis software for immune sequencing data. A single record per CDR3 protein comes from TCRdb applying MiXCR to the PCR reads. The sample holds 400,000 to 500,000 distinct CDR3 sequences, approximately 42% seen once. The sequencing input was blood. Receptor source: a girl aged 2-10 years with multiple sclerosis. Each CDR3 is given with its conserved first and last residue. The D gene is left open where the match is weak. The size of a clone is reported for some rows only, either as once, few or many, or as a class for expanded clones.

V	D	J	size	DNA	CDR3
TRBV12-3/TRBV12-4	NA	TRBJ1-4	NA	TGTGCCAGCAGGACGGGCGAAAAACTGTTTTTT	CASRTGEKLFF
TRBV2	NA	TRBJ1-2	NA	TGTGCCAGCAGTGAAGCGCTCCGTATAATTGGCTACACCTTC	CASSEALRIIGYTF
TRBV11-2	TRBD1	TRBJ2-3	NA	TGTGCCAGCAGACCTGAGGGACAGGGAACAGATACGCAGTATTTT	CASRPEGQGTDTQYF
TRBV7-8	TRBD2	TRBJ2-1	few	TGTGCCAGCAGCATGGGACTAGCGGGCCGCTTGGATGAGCAGTTCTTC	CASSMGLAGRLDEQFF
TRBV29-1	TRBD2	TRBJ2-5	NA	TGCAGCGTTGAATTTCGGGAGGCCGAACAAGAGACCCAGTACTTC	CSVEFREAEQETQYF
TRBV20-1	NA	TRBJ1-2	few	TGCAGTGCTAGAGGGACCATACAACCCCGGGGCTACACCTTC	CSARGTIQPRGYTF
TRBV12-3/TRBV12-4	TRBD1	TRBJ1-2	few	TGTGCCAGCAGTCCCGGGACAGTAAGCTACACCTTC	CASSPGTVSYTF
TRBV20-1	NA	TRBJ2-5	few	TGCAGTGCTAGATCGCTTAGCGACCCATACTTACAAGAGACCCAGTACTTC	CSARSLSDPYLQETQYF
TRBV5-7	NA	TRBJ2-2	NA	TGTGCCAGCAGCAGCGGCATCGGGGAGCTGTTTTTT	CASSSGIGELFF
TRBV6-6	TRBD1	TRBJ1-4	NA	TGTGCCAGCAGGAAACAGGGGGCAGGGGAAAAACTGTTTTTT	CASRKQGAGEKLFF
TRBV7-8	TRBD1	TRBJ2-1	NA	TGTGCCAGCAGCTGGCCGGACAGGCCAGTGGGGGTACCCAATGGGCAGTTCTTC	CASSWPDRPVGVPNGQFF
TRBV29-1	NA	TRBJ1-2	once	TGCAGCGTTGAAGGGGTGCCGATGATCACTGGCTACACCTTC	CSVEGVPMITGYTF
TRBV12-3/TRBV12-4	NA	TRBJ1-2	NA	TGTGCCAGCACCCCCTTTCGGGGGGCTCTAGGCGGCTACACCTTC	CASTPFRGALGGYTF
TRBV6-1	NA	TRBJ2-5	NA	TGTGCCAGCAGTGGAGCCCCGGGTACCCGCGGGACCCAGTACTTC	CASSGAPGTRGTQYF
TRBV12-3/TRBV12-4	TRBD1	TRBJ2-5	many	TGTGCCAGCAGCAGACGGACAGGGGAAGAGACCCAGTACTTC	CASSRRTGEETQYF
TRBV20-1	NA	TRBJ1-2	NA	TGCAGTGCTAGAGAGGGGGGCACAGCTAACTATGGCTACACCTTC	CSAREGGTANYGYTF
TRBV7-9	TRBD2	TRBJ2-7	few	TGTGCCAGCAGCTTAGGACCAGCGGGAGCCTACGAGCAGTACTTC	CASSLGPAGAYEQYF
TRBV9	NA	TRBJ2-3	many	TGTGCCAGCAGCGTAGTGGGGGCGGCAGATACGCAGTATTTT	CASSVVGAADTQYF
TRBV7-2	NA	TRBJ2-5	NA	TGTGCCAGCAGCTGGCCCCGGGGTGAGCAGTACTTC	CASSWPRGEQYF
TRBV5-5	NA	TRBJ2-7	NA	TGTGCCAGCAGCTTCCTTTCGGGACACCAGTACGAGCAGTACTTC	CASSFLSGHQYEQYF
TRBV20-1	TRBD2	TRBJ2-5	NA	TGCAGCGCTAGAGATCCGGTAGCGGGGGGTGGGGAGACCCAGTACTTC	CSARDPVAGGGETQYF